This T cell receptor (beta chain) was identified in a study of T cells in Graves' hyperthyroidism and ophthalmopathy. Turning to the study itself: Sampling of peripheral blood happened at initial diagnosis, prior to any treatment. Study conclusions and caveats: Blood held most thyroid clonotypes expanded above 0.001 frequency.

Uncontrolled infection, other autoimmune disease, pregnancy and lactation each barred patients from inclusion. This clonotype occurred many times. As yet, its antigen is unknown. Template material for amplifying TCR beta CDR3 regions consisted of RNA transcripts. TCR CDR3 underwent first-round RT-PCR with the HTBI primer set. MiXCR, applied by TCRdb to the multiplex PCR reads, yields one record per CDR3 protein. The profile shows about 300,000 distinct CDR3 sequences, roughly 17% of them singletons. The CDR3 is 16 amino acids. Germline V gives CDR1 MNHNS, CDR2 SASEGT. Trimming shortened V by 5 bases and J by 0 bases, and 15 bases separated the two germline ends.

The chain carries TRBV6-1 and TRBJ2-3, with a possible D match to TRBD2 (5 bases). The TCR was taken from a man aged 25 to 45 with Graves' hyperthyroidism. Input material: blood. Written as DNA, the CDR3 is TGTGCCAGCAGTTCCCGGGCGGGTACTAGCACAGATACGCAGTATTTT. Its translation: CASSSRAGTSTDTQYF.